The rows below give T cell receptor beta chains drawn from one sample of a study of CD8+CD57+ T cells in acquired aplastic anemia. TCRdb reanalysed the reads using MiXCR and keeps one entry per CDR3 protein. This sample has about 200,000 distinct CDR3 sequences; about half occur once, and the top ten carry 20%. The sequencing input was sorted CD4+, CD8+, or CD8+CD57+ T cells (not recorded which) from PBMCs. The receptor source for this set is a human donor with aplastic anemia. CDR3s include the opening cysteine and the closing phenylalanine or tryptophan. A D gene is named only where the DNA matches it firmly. Clone size is stated in some rows and not others, as once, few, many or a class when expanded.

>many|TRBV11-2|.|TRBJ1-1
CASSLAGAFAEAFF
TGTGCCAGCAGCTTAGCGGGGGCCTTCGCTGAAGCTTTCTTT
>many|TRBV5-1|TRBD1|TRBJ1-4
CASRRTGGDEKLFF
TGCGCCAGCAGAAGGACAGGGGGGGATGAAAAACTGTTTTTT
>many|TRBV2|TRBD1|TRBJ2-5
CASGTEAGKETQYF
TGTGCCAGCGGGACAGAGGCCGGAAAAGAGACCCAGTACTTC
>medium-sized|TRBV7-2|TRBD2|TRBJ2-5
CASSPRGLAGGFGVQYF
TGTGCCAGCAGCCCAAGGGGACTAGCGGGGGGTTTTGGTGTCCAGTACTTC
>.|TRBV2|TRBD2|TRBJ2-7
CASSELAGVVVEQYF
TGTGCCAGCAGTGAGCTAGCGGGAGTAGTTGTAGAGCAGTACTTC
>.|TRBV7-2|.|TRBJ1-5
CASSLAGLDQPQHF
TGTGCCAGCAGCTTAGCAGGGTTGGATCAGCCCCAGCATTTT
>.|TRBV3-1|.|TRBJ1-1
CASGQDLTGDTEAFF
TGTGCCAGCGGCCAAGATCTGACTGGGGACACTGAAGCTTTCTTT
>.|TRBV24-1|.|TRBJ1-5
CATSDSNQPQHF
TGTGCCACCAGTGATTCCAATCAGCCCCAGCATTTT
>many|TRBV2|.|TRBJ1-5
CASSDGPREGNQPQHF
TGTGCCAGCAGTGATGGGCCCCGGGAAGGCAATCAGCCCCAGCATTTT
>.|TRBV6-2/TRBV6-3|.|TRBJ1-2
CASSDGQTLYGYTF
TGTGCCAGCAGTGACGGACAGACGCTCTATGGCTACACCTTC
>.|TRBV6-2/TRBV6-3|TRBD1|TRBJ2-7
CASSYQTGASYEQYF
TGTGCCAGCAGTTACCAAACAGGGGCCTCCTACGAGCAGTACTTC
>many|TRBV7-8|.|TRBJ1-6
CASSQLAGAGNSPLHF
TGTGCCAGCAGTCAGCTCGCGGGGGCAGGAAATTCACCCCTCCACTTT
>.|TRBV24-1|TRBD1|TRBJ2-1
CATSDPGTGGYNEQFF
TGTGCCACCAGTGATCCCGGGACAGGGGGCTACAATGAGCAGTTCTTC
>many|TRBV6-5|TRBD1|TRBJ2-7
CASSYSGQGEGEQYF
TGTGCCAGCAGTTACTCGGGACAGGGGGAGGGCGAGCAGTACTTC
>.|TRBV10-3|.|TRBJ1-1
CAISDRSGTEAFF
TGTGCCATCAGTGACAGGAGTGGCACTGAAGCTTTCTTT
>many|TRBV5-1|.|TRBJ2-7
CASSLSASSSYEQYF
TGCGCCAGCAGCTTGTCGGCCTCAAGCTCCTACGAGCAGTACTTC
>.|TRBV7-2|TRBD2|TRBJ2-5
CASSLAAGGRAQYF
TGTGCCAGCAGCCTAGCGGCGGGGGGGCGGGCCCAGTACTTC
>many|TRBV19|TRBD1|TRBJ2-3
CASSIGPGQLTDTQYF
TGTGCCAGTAGTATAGGGCCGGGACAGCTTACAGATACGCAGTATTTT
>.|TRBV29-1|TRBD1|TRBJ2-5
CSVEHGTGYQETQYF
TGCAGCGTTGAACATGGGACAGGGTACCAAGAGACCCAGTACTTC
>.|TRBV6-6|.|TRBJ1-5
CASSQPQHF
TGCGCCAGCAGTCAGCCCCAGCATTTT
>.|TRBV10-3|.|TRBJ1-5
CAISEGLNQPQHF
TGTGCCATCAGTGAGGGCCTTAATCAGCCCCAGCATTTT
>many|TRBV7-9|.|TRBJ1-1
CASTLEGGRAEAFF
TGTGCCAGCACCCTTGAGGGGGGGCGGGCTGAAGCTTTCTTT
>.|TRBV24-1|.|TRBJ2-7
CAADLLQQYF
TGTGCCGCCGACCTCCTACAGCAGTACTTC
>many|TRBV11-1|.|TRBJ2-1
CASSFRQSGNEQFF
TGTGCCAGCAGCTTTCGGCAGAGTGGCAATGAGCAGTTCTTC
>.|TRBV11-2|TRBD1|TRBJ1-2
CASSSGTGQGYGYTF
TGTGCCAGCAGCTCTGGGACAGGGCAAGGGTATGGCTACACCTTC
>.|TRBV4-1|.|TRBJ2-5
CASSQKGPTGEAIGKTQYF
TGCGCCAGCAGCCAAAAGGGACCTACAGGGGAGGCCATCGGGAAGACCCAGTACTTC
>.|TRBV7-2|.|TRBJ1-1
CASSLAIRGRDTEAFF
TGTGCCAGCAGCTTAGCGATTAGGGGACGGGACACTGAAGCCTTCTTT
>many|TRBV27|.|TRBJ1-5
CASTNGNQPQHF
TGTGCCAGCACGAACGGCAATCAGCCCCAGCATTTT
>.|TRBV6-1|TRBD2|TRBJ2-1
CASSEGRGGPPYNEQFF
TGTGCCAGCAGTGAAGGACGGGGGGGCCCCCCTTACAATGAGCAGTTCTTC
>.|TRBV7-2|TRBD1|TRBJ1-2
CASSLGGQGQDYGCTF
TGTGCCAGCAGCTTAGGCGGACAGGGGCAGGACTATGGCTGCACCTTC
>.|TRBV5-4|.|TRBJ2-3
CASSSAGLTDTQYF
TGTGCCAGCAGCTCGGCGGGACTCACAGATACGCAGTATTTT
>few|TRBV7-9|TRBD2|TRBJ2-3
CASGPAGGSTQYF
TGTGCCAGCGGCCCAGCGGGAGGTTCAACGCAGTATTTT
>.|TRBV13|.|TRBJ2-1
CASSVDGPEQFF
TGTGCCAGCAGCGTCGACGGGCCGGAGCAGTTCTTC
>.|TRBV9|TRBD1|TRBJ1-2
CASSPRDRGGYTF
TGTGCCAGCAGCCCCCGGGACAGGGGTGGCTACACCTTC
>.|TRBV7-9|TRBD2|TRBJ2-5
CASSLTTSVGETQYF
TGTGCCAGCAGCTTAACAACTAGCGTTGGAGAGACCCAGTACTTC
>few|TRBV7-2|TRBD2|TRBJ2-3
CASSQDSRGGADTQYF
TGTGCCAGCAGCCAAGATTCCCGGGGGGGGGCAGATACGCAGTATTTT
>many|TRBV5-1|.|TRBJ1-1
CASSRDRPQAEAFF
TGCGCCAGCAGCCGTGACAGACCCCAAGCTGAAGCTTTCTTT
>few|TRBV27|TRBD1|TRBJ2-7
CASRRDSNSYEQYF
TGTGCCAGCCGCCGGGACAGCAACTCCTACGAGCAGTACTTC
>many|TRBV9|TRBD2|TRBJ2-5
CASSPGLAGGLMETQYF
TGTGCCAGCAGCCCCGGACTAGCGGGGGGCCTCATGGAGACCCAGTACTTC
>.|TRBV10-3|TRBD1|TRBJ1-2
CAISTTGNYGYTF
TGTGCCATCAGTACGACAGGGAACTATGGCTACACCTTC
>many|TRBV6-1|.|TRBJ1-6
CASSAPLNLHF
TGTGCCAGCAGTGCCCCCCTGAACCTCCACTTT
>many|TRBV14|TRBD2|TRBJ2-1
CASSYQRGGEQFF
TGTGCCAGCAGCTACCAGCGGGGTGGTGAGCAGTTCTTC